A selection of T cell receptor beta chains follows, all from one sample in a study of blood T cells in healthy people across ages. TCRdb called the 5' RACE reads again in MiXCR, with one record for every CDR3 protein. The sample has fewer than 2,000,000 distinct CDR3 sequences; approximately 40% are singletons. Material for sequencing was blood. All receptors derive from a human donor in good health. The CDR3 runs from the conserved cysteine through the conserved F or W. D genes are given only for firm matches. A row's size may be missing; if present it is once, few, many or a size class.

v_call	j_call	clone_size	d_call	cdr3_aa	cdr3_nt
TRBV7-9	TRBJ2-1	-	-	CASSPPPGGAYNEQFF	TGTGCCAGCAGCCCCCCGCCAGGGGGGGCCTACAATGAGCAGTTCTTC
TRBV29-1	TRBJ2-7	few	-	CSVGWGYEQYF	TGCAGCGTTGGTTGGGGGTACGAGCAGTACTTC
TRBV7-9	TRBJ2-7	-	-	CASSLNLGQQYF	TGTGCCAGCAGCTTAAACCTGGGACAGCAGTACTTC
TRBV11-2	TRBJ1-2	few	TRBD1	CASSLFTGDYGYTF	TGTGCCAGCAGCTTATTCACAGGGGACTATGGCTACACCTTC
TRBV7-2	TRBJ2-7	-	-	CASSFLEGSSYEQYF	TGTGCCAGCAGCTTTTTGGAGGGAAGCTCCTACGAGCAGTACTTC
TRBV28	TRBJ2-7	-	TRBD1	CASIGSGGRAYEQYF	TGTGCCAGCATTGGTTCAGGGGGTAGGGCCTACGAGCAGTACTTC
TRBV4-3	TRBJ2-2	-	TRBD1	CASSQQFTGTGGTGELFF	TGCGCCAGCAGCCAACAGTTTACCGGGACAGGGGGAACCGGGGAGCTGTTTTTT
TRBV7-2	TRBJ1-1	-	TRBD1	CASSDPGTGTFF	TGTGCCAGCAGTGACCCCGGGACAGGGACTTTCTTT
TRBV10-3	TRBJ2-7	-	TRBD2	CAISELAGDYEQYF	TGTGCCATCAGTGAACTAGCGGGGGACTACGAGCAGTACTTC
TRBV7-6	TRBJ2-3	few	-	CASSPLWGADTQYF	TGTGCCAGCAGCCCGCTGTGGGGGGCAGATACGCAGTATTTT
TRBV9	TRBJ2-3	-	-	CASSPQGGARVADTQYF	TGTGCCAGCAGCCCTCAGGGGGGGGCGCGGGTCGCAGATACGCAGTATTTT
TRBV19	TRBJ1-2	-	-	CASSIRASTGYTF	TGTGCCAGTAGTATAAGGGCCAGTACGGGCTACACCTTC
TRBV7-8	TRBJ2-7	-	-	CASSPAPALKFSYEQYF	TGTGCCAGCAGTCCCGCGCCAGCCCTCAAATTCTCCTACGAGCAGTACTTC
TRBV6-2/TRBV6-3	TRBJ1-1	once	-	CASSGSGGVPTEAFF	TGTGCCAGCAGTGGGTCTGGAGGGGTGCCCACTGAAGCTTTCTTT
TRBV28	TRBJ2-3	few	TRBD1	CASSFFAGQDIFTDTQYF	TGTGCCAGCAGTTTTTTCGCGGGACAGGACATCTTCACAGATACGCAGTATTTT
TRBV6-5	TRBJ2-3	-	-	CATWRVGSTDTQYF	TGTGCCACCTGGCGGGTGGGGTCGACAGATACGCAGTATTTT
TRBV7-3	TRBJ2-3	-	-	CASSWILGDTQYF	TGTGCCAGCAGCTGGATCCTAGGAGATACGCAGTATTTT
TRBV7-3	TRBJ1-2	many	-	CASSLNSGSHGYTF	TGTGCCAGCAGCTTAAATTCTGGGTCTCATGGCTACACCTTC
TRBV29-1	TRBJ1-1	few	-	CSVVTVFGAFF	TGCAGCGTTGTTACGGTCTTCGGAGCTTTCTTT
TRBV20-1	TRBJ2-1	few	TRBD2	CSAREPAGVLQFF	TGCAGTGCTAGAGAGCCAGCGGGGGTTTTGCAGTTCTTC
TRBV7-3	TRBJ2-1	-	TRBD2	CASSLTGEGGLDYYEQFF	TGTGCCAGCAGCTTAACGGGGGAGGGGGGACTAGATTACTATGAGCAGTTCTTC
TRBV6-2/TRBV6-3	TRBJ2-1	few	-	CASSSFRSYNEQFF	TGTGCCAGCAGTTCGTTCCGCTCCTACAATGAGCAGTTCTTC
TRBV2	TRBJ2-1	-	-	CASSEFGGLSYNEQFF	TGTGCCAGCAGTGAATTCGGGGGCCTCTCCTACAATGAGCAGTTCTTC
TRBV30	TRBJ2-4	-	-	CAWAAEKQYF	TGTGCCTGGGCTGCGGAAAAGCAGTACTTC
TRBV6-5	TRBJ1-2	-	TRBD1	CASSYLQGLGYTF	TGTGCCAGCAGTTACTTACAGGGGCTAGGCTACACCTTC
TRBV4-3	TRBJ1-6	-	-	CASSLRRFQSNSPLHF	TGCGCCAGCTCGCTTCGAAGGTTTCAATCGAATTCACCCCTCCACTTT
TRBV11-2	TRBJ2-7	-	-	CASSSLEAWYEQYF	TGTGCCAGCAGCTCCTTGGAAGCGTGGTACGAGCAGTACTTC
TRBV4-3	TRBJ2-7	few	-	CASSQGLGRDTYEQYF	TGCGCCAGCAGCCAGGGTTTGGGCAGGGACACCTACGAGCAGTACTTC
TRBV7-2	TRBJ1-1	few	TRBD1	CASSGPQGGDVAFF	TGTGCCAGCAGCGGACCCCAGGGGGGAGATGTAGCTTTCTTT
TRBV12-3/TRBV12-4	TRBJ2-7	-	-	CASSLETGQVIGEQYF	TGTGCCAGCAGTTTAGAAACCGGGCAGGTAATTGGCGAGCAGTACTTC
TRBV7-2	TRBJ2-3	-	-	CASSLAPRQEWYF	TGTGCCAGCAGCTTAGCGCCCCGGCAGGAGTGGTATTTT
TRBV4-3	TRBJ2-1	few	-	CASSQDLGSGSEQFF	TGCGCCAGCAGCCAAGATCTGGGTTCAGGAAGTGAGCAGTTCTTC
TRBV30	TRBJ2-1	-	TRBD2	CASQRGTYFSKTLYNEQFF	TGTGCCTCTCAGCGGGGGACATACTTTTCCAAAACCCTTTATAATGAGCAGTTCTTC
TRBV15	TRBJ2-7	-	-	CATSRDKVSYEQYF	TGTGCCACCAGCAGAGACAAAGTCTCCTACGAGCAGTACTTC
TRBV4-3	TRBJ2-6	many	TRBD1	CASSQEGDSSGANVLTF	TGCGCCAGCAGCCAAGAGGGGGACAGCTCTGGGGCCAACGTCCTGACTTTC
TRBV12-3/TRBV12-4	TRBJ1-2	-	TRBD1	CASLGPPGTATYGYTF	TGTGCCAGTTTGGGCCCTCCTGGGACAGCGACCTATGGCTACACCTTC
TRBV19	TRBJ2-7	-	-	CASSSGAPIHEQYF	TGTGCCAGTAGTAGCGGGGCGCCTATCCACGAGCAGTACTTC
TRBV25-1	TRBJ1-2	few	-	CASQEGVGGHTF	TGTGCCAGCCAAGAAGGGGTCGGTGGCCACACCTTC
TRBV4-1	TRBJ1-1	-	-	CASSQGGEQLEAFF	TGCGCCAGCAGCCAAGGTGGAGAACAGTTAGAAGCTTTCTTT
TRBV12-3/TRBV12-4	TRBJ2-2	-	TRBD2	CASSSHWGSGGYTGELFF	TGTGCCAGCAGTTCCCATTGGGGTAGCGGGGGCTACACCGGGGAGCTGTTTTTT